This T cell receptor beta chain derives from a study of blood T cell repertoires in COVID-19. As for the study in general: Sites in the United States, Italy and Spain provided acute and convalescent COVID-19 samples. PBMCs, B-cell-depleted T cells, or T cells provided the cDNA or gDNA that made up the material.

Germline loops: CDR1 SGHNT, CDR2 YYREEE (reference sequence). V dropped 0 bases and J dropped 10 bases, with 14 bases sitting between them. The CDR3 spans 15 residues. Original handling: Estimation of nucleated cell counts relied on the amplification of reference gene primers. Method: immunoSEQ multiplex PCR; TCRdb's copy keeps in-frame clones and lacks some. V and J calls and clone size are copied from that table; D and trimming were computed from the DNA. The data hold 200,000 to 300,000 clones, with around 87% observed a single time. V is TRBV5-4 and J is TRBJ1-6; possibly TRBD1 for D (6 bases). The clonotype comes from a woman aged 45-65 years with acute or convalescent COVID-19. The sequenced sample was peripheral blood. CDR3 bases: TGTGCCAGCAGCTTGGACCGGACAGAGATATCACCCCTCCACTTT. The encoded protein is CASSLDRTEISPLHF.